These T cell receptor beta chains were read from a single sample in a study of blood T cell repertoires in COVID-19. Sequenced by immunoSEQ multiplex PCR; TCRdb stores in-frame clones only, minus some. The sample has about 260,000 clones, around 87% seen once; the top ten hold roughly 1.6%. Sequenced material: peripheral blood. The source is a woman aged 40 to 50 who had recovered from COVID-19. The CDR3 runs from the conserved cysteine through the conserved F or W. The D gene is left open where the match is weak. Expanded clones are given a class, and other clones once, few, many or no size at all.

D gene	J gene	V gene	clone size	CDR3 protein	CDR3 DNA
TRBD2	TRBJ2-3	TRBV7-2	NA	CASSPGLAGVSSRTDTQYF	TGTGCCAGCAGCCCCGGACTAGCGGGGGTATCAAGCCGCACAGATACGCAGTATTTT
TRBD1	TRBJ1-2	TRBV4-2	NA	CASSRDRGSGYGYTF	TGTGCCAGCAGCCGGGACAGGGGGTCGGGCTATGGCTACACCTTC
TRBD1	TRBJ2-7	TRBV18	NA	CASSPAWDRGYEQYF	TGTGCCAGCTCACCCGCGTGGGACAGGGGCTACGAGCAGTACTTC
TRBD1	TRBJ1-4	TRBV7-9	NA	CASSNRQGPIGEKLFF	TGTGCCAGCAGCAACCGACAGGGCCCCATAGGTGAAAAACTGTTTTTT
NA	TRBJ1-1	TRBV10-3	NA	CAISEDIIQGRTTEAFF	TGTGCCATCAGTGAGGATATAATACAGGGAAGAACAACTGAAGCTTTCTTT
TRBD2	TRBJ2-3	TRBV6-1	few	CASSEAGSGGPIDTQYF	TGTGCCAGCAGTGAAGCTGGTAGCGGGGGGCCAATAGATACGCAGTATTTT
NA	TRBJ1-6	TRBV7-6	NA	CASSPGRDSVLHF	TGTGCCAGCAGCCCCGGACGGGATTCTGTCCTCCACTTT
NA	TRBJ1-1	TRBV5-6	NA	CATRVGGHTEAFF	TGTGCCACCCGTGTGGGGGGGCATACTGAAGCTTTCTTT
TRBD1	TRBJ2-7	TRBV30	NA	CAWSGRGRRGYEQYF	TGTGCCTGGAGTGGCAGGGGGCGCAGAGGTTACGAGCAGTACTTC
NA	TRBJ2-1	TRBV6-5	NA	CASSLDSLSYNEQFF	TGTGCCAGCAGCCTGGACTCCCTCTCCTACAATGAGCAGTTCTTC
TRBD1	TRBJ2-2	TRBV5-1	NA	CASSPGTGIVGELFF	TGCGCCAGCAGCCCAGGGACAGGGATTGTTGGGGAGCTGTTTTTT
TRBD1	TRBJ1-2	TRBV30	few	CAWSPRTGGVGYTF	TGTGCCTGGAGCCCGAGGACAGGGGGGGTCGGCTACACCTTC
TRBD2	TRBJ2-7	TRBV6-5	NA	CATRRGRSGDREQYF	TGTGCCACCCGACGGGGTAGGAGCGGGGATCGGGAGCAGTACTTC
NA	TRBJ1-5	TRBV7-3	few	CASRKTEYSNQPQHF	TGTGCCAGCAGGAAGACAGAATATAGCAATCAGCCCCAGCATTTT
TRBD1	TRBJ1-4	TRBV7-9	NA	CASSLAWGTGEEKLFF	TGTGCCAGCAGCTTAGCTTGGGGGACAGGGGAAGAAAAACTGTTTTTT
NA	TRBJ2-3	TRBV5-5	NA	CASSGAAADTQYF	TGTGCCAGCAGCGGGGCCGCGGCAGATACGCAGTATTTT
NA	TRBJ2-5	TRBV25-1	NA	CASTPAGLETQYF	TGTGCCAGCACCCCGGCAGGGCTAGAGACCCAGTACTTC
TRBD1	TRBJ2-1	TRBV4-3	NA	CASSPDRGGYNEQFF	TGCGCCAGCAGTCCGGACAGGGGAGGGTACAATGAGCAGTTCTTC
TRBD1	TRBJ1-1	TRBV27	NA	CASRQGNTEAFF	TGTGCCAGCCGACAGGGGAACACTGAAGCTTTCTTT
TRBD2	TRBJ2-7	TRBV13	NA	CASGSASGGSSYEQYF	TGTGCCAGCGGTTCGGCGAGCGGGGGAAGCTCCTACGAGCAGTACTTC
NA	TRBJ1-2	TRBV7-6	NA	CASSSNIGGTPGYTF	TGTGCCAGCAGCTCCAACATCGGAGGGACCCCTGGCTACACCTTC
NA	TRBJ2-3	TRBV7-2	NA	CASSLMAGDTQYF	TGTGCCAGCAGCTTAATGGCGGGGGATACGCAGTATTTT
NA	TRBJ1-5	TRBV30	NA	CAWSVAGLNQPQHF	TGTGCCTGGAGTGTAGCCGGTCTGAATCAGCCCCAGCATTTT
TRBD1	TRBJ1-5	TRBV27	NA	CASSLDGQVLPQHF	TGTGCCAGCAGTTTGGACGGACAGGTGTTGCCCCAGCATTTT
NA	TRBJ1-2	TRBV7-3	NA	CASSPNSNYGYTF	TGTGCCAGCAGCCCCAACTCAAACTATGGCTACACCTTC
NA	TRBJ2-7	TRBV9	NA	CASTPGVAGEQYF	TGTGCCAGCACCCCAGGAGTGGCGGGCGAGCAGTACTTC
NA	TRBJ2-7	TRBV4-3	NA	CASSQGDGGPSYEQYF	TGCGCCAGCAGCCAAGGCGACGGGGGGCCCTCCTACGAGCAGTACTTC
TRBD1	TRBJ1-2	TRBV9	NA	CASSPQGAGGYTF	TGTGCCAGCAGCCCCCAGGGGGCGGGAGGCTACACCTTC
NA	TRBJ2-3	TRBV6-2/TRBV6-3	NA	CASSYSPGRTDTQYF	TGTGCCAGCAGTTACTCCCCCGGTCGCACAGATACGCAGTATTTT
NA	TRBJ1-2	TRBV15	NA	CATSAGTRQGYTF	TGTGCCACCAGCGCCGGAACACGACAGGGCTACACCTTC
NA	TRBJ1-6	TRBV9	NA	CASSVEGQSPLHF	TGTGCCAGCAGCGTAGAGGGGCAGTCACCCCTCCACTTT
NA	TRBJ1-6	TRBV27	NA	CASSFPGGDSPLHF	TGTGCCAGCAGTTTCCCTGGGGGGGATTCACCCCTCCACTTT
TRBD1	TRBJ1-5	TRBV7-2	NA	CASSFGGRGLQPQHF	TGTGCCAGCAGCTTCGGAGGCAGGGGGCTTCAGCCCCAGCATTTT
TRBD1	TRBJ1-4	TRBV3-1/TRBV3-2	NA	CASSQPGQGGMSEKLFF	TGTGCCAGCAGCCAACCGGGACAGGGGGGCATGAGCGAAAAACTGTTTTTT
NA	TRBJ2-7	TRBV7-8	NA	CASSLGPRGTYEQYF	TGTGCCAGCAGCTTAGGGCCCCGGGGTACCTACGAGCAGTACTTC
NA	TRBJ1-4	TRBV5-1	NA	CASSSGQLNEKLFF	TGCGCCAGCAGCTCGGGTCAGCTTAATGAAAAACTGTTTTTT
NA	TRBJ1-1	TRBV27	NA	CASSPDDRMNTEAFF	TGTGCCAGCAGTCCCGACGACAGGATGAACACTGAAGCTTTCTTT
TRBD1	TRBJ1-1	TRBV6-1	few	CASSEYDRGTEAFF	TGTGCCAGCAGTGAATATGACAGGGGCACTGAAGCTTTCTTT
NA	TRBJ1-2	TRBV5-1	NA	CASSLGSATNYGYTF	TGCGCCAGCAGCTTGGGGTCCGCTACTAACTATGGCTACACCTTC
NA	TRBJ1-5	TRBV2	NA	CASGGGYGGKPQHF	TGTGCCAGCGGCGGGGGGTATGGGGGGAAGCCCCAGCATTTT
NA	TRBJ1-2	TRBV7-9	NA	CASSLGLGAYGYTF	TGTGCCAGCAGCTTAGGATTGGGCGCCTATGGCTACACCTTC
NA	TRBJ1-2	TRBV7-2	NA	CASSLAEGGYYGYTF	TGTGCCAGCAGCTTAGCGGAGGGGGGGTACTATGGCTACACCTTC